Sequencing of this T cell receptor beta chain was carried out in a study of blood T cell repertoires in COVID-19 (dated by TCRdb to the early 2020s). General notes on the study: Collaborator samples came from the United States, Italy and Spain and covered acute and convalescent phases of COVID-19. Where HLA class I and class II types were available, the types were taken from metadata supplied by the sample provider, not from assay-based typing. The sample metadata nearly always contained a de-identified subject ID, COVID-19 status, age in years and sex. The samples were drawn from the first 160 participants of the ongoing ImmuneRACE study and from roughly 1,300 subjects provided by 6 global collaborators. The prospective study material was composed of cDNA or gDNA derived from T cells, B-cell-depleted T cells, or PBMCs. The dataset comprised deeply sampled blood TCRbeta repertoires from subjects exposed to, actively infected with, or recovered from COVID-19. A freely available public database, intended as a resource for researchers studying the immune response to SARS-CoV-2, is where the repertoires were released. Overall study results and their limits: How much clinical and demographic metadata was included differed by source and by participant, and the metadata was provided uncurated.

In the case of this clone: This receptor's antigen is unknown. It has no much larger one-base neighbor in the sample; base qualities were not kept.

Each collaborating institution followed its own protocols to collect whole blood in K2EDTA tubes. For TCRbeta analysis, collaborators shipped samples in one of three forms: frozen whole blood, isolated PBMCs, or DNA extracted from either of those sample types. Its CDR3 holds 14 amino acids, cysteine through phenylalanine. Of the read, only the CDR3 DNA is kept; its 42 bases are in frame from base 1. Relative to germline, V is missing 5 bases and J is missing 0 bases, with 2 bases of the junction outside any gene match. Looking up the germline V gene (reference sequence) yields CDR1 GTSNPN and CDR2 SVGIG. The immunoSEQ Assay, a bias-controlled multiplex PCR, was used to amplify TCRbeta CDR3 regions from genomic DNA. In the original analysis: The number of nucleated cells in each sample was estimated by amplification of reference gene primers within the assay. To quantify the absolute abundance of each unique TCRbeta CDR3 rearrangement, sequence reads were collapsed and filtered. For each sample, productive Simpson clonality was calculated as the square root of Simpson's diversity index over productive rearrangements. The source is immuneACCESS, and TCRdb retained only in-frame sequences with V and J called. Part of the clones is not carried over; for the studies checked, unresolved V genes explain less than half of this, and the remainder is unexplained. V, J and clone size were drawn from that table, and D and trimming were deduced from the DNA. For this sample there are approximately 450,000 clones; about 89% appear just once. The biggest ten clones account for about 4.5% of the sample.

The sample was peripheral blood. This TCR was sampled from a woman under 40 with acute or convalescent COVID-19. The rearrangement combines TRBV30 with TRBJ1-2; TRBD1 agrees with 11 junctional bases. CDR3 region: CAWGQGATNYGYTF. DNA sequence: TGTGCCTGGGGACAGGGGGCGACTAACTATGGCTACACCTTC.